The present TCR beta chain was sequenced within a study of OX40 agonist ivuxolimab in advanced cancers. Study as a whole: Past anti-PD-1, anti-PD-L1 or anti-CTLA-4 therapy was accepted, and approximately 40% had received some. Three partial responders included one hepatocellular carcinoma patient and two cutaneous melanoma patients. Whole-study findings and limits: Average numbers of expanded clones were greater in CD8+ T cells than in CD4+. It was also the case that some nonresponders had low normalized T-cell clonal expansion.

The assay was immunoSEQ multiplex PCR, and TCRdb's table has in-frame clones only and misses some. The table has some 25,000 clones, 70% to 90% seen once. About this clone: Its antigen is currently unknown.

From germline, CDR1 is MNHNY and CDR2 SVGAGI (reference sequence). This CDR3 contains 15 residues. V was pared by 6 bases and J by 4 bases, with 18 bases between. The sequence was collected from an adult with an advanced solid tumor such as melanoma, head and neck, liver or kidney cancer. The rearrangement uses TRBV6-6 and TRBJ2-5; no firm D call. Material: CD4+ or CD8+ T cells sorted from blood, obtained in a trial of the OX40 agonist ivuxolimab. CDR3 region: CASSLLPSSGETQYF. CDR3 nucleotide sequence: TGTGCCAGCAGCCTTCTGCCCTCTTCGGGAGAGACCCAGTACTTC.